A selection of T cell receptor beta chains follows, all from one sample in a study of cytomegalovirus exposure and HLA in healthy donors. Here immunoSEQ multiplex PCR was the method, and the copy in TCRdb shows in-frame clones only, minus some. The sample has about 130,000 clones; 60% to 80% are singletons. Sequenced sample: PBMCs. The receptors shown here come from a woman aged 55-70 years in good health and CMV-seropositive. Both conserved end residues are part of each CDR3. D genes are given only for firm matches. Clone sizes are given selectively: once, few, many, or a class where the clone is expanded.

d_gene: NA; j_gene: TRBJ1-1; v_gene: TRBV6-4; abundance: NA; CDR3nt: TGTGCCAGCAGTGACCGAGGTAGCACTGAAGCTTTCTTT; CDR3aa: CASSDRGSTEAFF
d_gene: NA; j_gene: TRBJ1-4; v_gene: TRBV5-4; abundance: NA; CDR3nt: TGTGCCAGCAGCGGGGACTCCGAAAAACTGTTTTTT; CDR3aa: CASSGDSEKLFF
d_gene: NA; j_gene: TRBJ1-2; v_gene: TRBV7-3; abundance: NA; CDR3nt: TGTGCCAGCAGCTTAAACGGCAGGGTGGGAGGCTACACCTTC; CDR3aa: CASSLNGRVGGYTF
d_gene: TRBD1; j_gene: TRBJ1-1; v_gene: TRBV6-1; abundance: once; CDR3nt: TGTGCCAGCAGTGAAGGGGTGGTGGGACAGGGGGCGGTAGCTTTCTTT; CDR3aa: CASSEGVVGQGAVAFF
d_gene: NA; j_gene: TRBJ1-1; v_gene: TRBV28; abundance: NA; CDR3nt: TGTGCCAGCAGTCCGTGGGGGGGCAGGACTGAAGCTTTCTTT; CDR3aa: CASSPWGGRTEAFF
d_gene: NA; j_gene: TRBJ1-4; v_gene: TRBV18; abundance: few; CDR3nt: TGTGCCAGCTCATCGAGAGGTGCAACTAATGAAAAACTGTTTTTT; CDR3aa: CASSSRGATNEKLFF
d_gene: NA; j_gene: TRBJ2-7; v_gene: TRBV11-2; abundance: few; CDR3nt: TGTGCCAGCTCGCTGGGGGGAGCAGGGGGACCCTACGAGCAGTACTTC; CDR3aa: CASSLGGAGGPYEQYF
d_gene: TRBD2; j_gene: TRBJ2-3; v_gene: TRBV10-2; abundance: NA; CDR3nt: TGCGCCAGCTTTGGGGGGGACACAGATACGCAGTATTTT; CDR3aa: CASFGGDTDTQYF
d_gene: NA; j_gene: TRBJ1-2; v_gene: TRBV19; abundance: NA; CDR3nt: TGTGCCAGTAGCCTAGGACAACGAGCTAACTATGGCTACACCTTC; CDR3aa: CASSLGQRANYGYTF
d_gene: NA; j_gene: TRBJ2-6; v_gene: TRBV4-1; abundance: NA; CDR3nt: TGCGCCAGCAGCCTCCCCAAGAGCTCTGGGGCCAACGTCCTGACTTTC; CDR3aa: CASSLPKSSGANVLTF
d_gene: TRBD1; j_gene: TRBJ2-7; v_gene: TRBV18; abundance: few; CDR3nt: TGTGCCAGCTCACCGGGACAGACCTACGAGCAGTACTTC; CDR3aa: CASSPGQTYEQYF
d_gene: NA; j_gene: TRBJ2-3; v_gene: TRBV9; abundance: NA; CDR3nt: TGTGCCAGCAGCGTTGGGGGGGCAATTACAAGCACAGATACGCAGTATTTT; CDR3aa: CASSVGGAITSTDTQYF
d_gene: TRBD1; j_gene: TRBJ1-5; v_gene: TRBV6-1; abundance: NA; CDR3nt: TGTGCCAGCTCGAGGAACAGGGGCGGGGATCAGCCCCAGCATTTT; CDR3aa: CASSRNRGGDQPQHF
d_gene: TRBD1; j_gene: TRBJ2-7; v_gene: TRBV7-9; abundance: few; CDR3nt: TGTGCCAGCAGCTTAGAAGGGACAGGGACCTACGAGCAGTACTTC; CDR3aa: CASSLEGTGTYEQYF
d_gene: NA; j_gene: TRBJ2-2; v_gene: TRBV27; abundance: NA; CDR3nt: TGTGCCAGCAGTCTGCTCCCCCACGTAGCCGGGGAGCTGTTTTTT; CDR3aa: CASSLLPHVAGELFF
d_gene: NA; j_gene: TRBJ2-7; v_gene: TRBV2; abundance: few; CDR3nt: TGTGCCAGCAGCTTTTTAAACGAGCAGTACTTC; CDR3aa: CASSFLNEQYF
d_gene: TRBD1; j_gene: TRBJ1-1; v_gene: TRBV7-8; abundance: once; CDR3nt: TGTGCCAGCAGCCTAATACAGGGGGCGACTGAAGCTTTCTTT; CDR3aa: CASSLIQGATEAFF
d_gene: NA; j_gene: TRBJ1-2; v_gene: TRBV2; abundance: once; CDR3nt: TGTGCCAGCAGTGACGTGAGCGATGGCTACACCTTC; CDR3aa: CASSDVSDGYTF
d_gene: NA; j_gene: TRBJ1-2; v_gene: TRBV29-1; abundance: NA; CDR3nt: TGCAGCGTCCGAGACAGCAATGGCTACACCTTC; CDR3aa: CSVRDSNGYTF
d_gene: NA; j_gene: TRBJ2-2; v_gene: TRBV11-3; abundance: once; CDR3nt: TGTGCCAGCAGCCCCCGAGCCTTGAACACCGGGGAGCTGTTTTTT; CDR3aa: CASSPRALNTGELFF
d_gene: TRBD1; j_gene: TRBJ1-2; v_gene: TRBV6-5; abundance: NA; CDR3nt: TGTGCCAGCAGGTCCGGGACAGGGGCCGGCACCTTC; CDR3aa: CASRSGTGAGTF
d_gene: NA; j_gene: TRBJ1-1; v_gene: TRBV11-3; abundance: NA; CDR3nt: TGTGCCAGCAGCTCGGTCGGGGGTGAAGCTTTCTTT; CDR3aa: CASSSVGGEAFF
d_gene: TRBD1; j_gene: TRBJ2-1; v_gene: TRBV25-1; abundance: NA; CDR3nt: TGTGCCAGCAGGAGCGAGGACAGGGGGCTCTACAATGAGCAGTTCTTC; CDR3aa: CASRSEDRGLYNEQFF
d_gene: NA; j_gene: TRBJ2-5; v_gene: TRBV9; abundance: NA; CDR3nt: TGTGCCAGCAGGACAGTGGGACAAGTCCAAGAGACCCAGTACTTC; CDR3aa: CASRTVGQVQETQYF
d_gene: TRBD1; j_gene: TRBJ1-4; v_gene: TRBV5-1; abundance: NA; CDR3nt: TGCGCCAGCAGCCCTGGCCAACCCCGGCAGGGGGAACTGTTTTTT; CDR3aa: CASSPGQPRQGELFF
d_gene: NA; j_gene: TRBJ1-3; v_gene: TRBV6-1; abundance: NA; CDR3nt: TGTGCCAGCAGAGAACGTACAGGGACCGCTGGAAACACCATATATTTT; CDR3aa: CASRERTGTAGNTIYF
d_gene: TRBD2; j_gene: TRBJ2-5; v_gene: TRBV2; abundance: NA; CDR3nt: TGTGCCAGCGGGACTAGCCGATTTCAAGAGACCCAGTACTTC; CDR3aa: CASGTSRFQETQYF
d_gene: NA; j_gene: TRBJ2-1; v_gene: TRBV6-6; abundance: once; CDR3nt: TGTGCCAGCAGTCTAGCAGGGGCCTACAATGAGCAGTTCTTC; CDR3aa: CASSLAGAYNEQFF
d_gene: NA; j_gene: TRBJ1-1; v_gene: TRBV7-3; abundance: NA; CDR3nt: TGTGCCAGCAGCGTCGTCAGTAACACTGAAGCTTTCTTT; CDR3aa: CASSVVSNTEAFF
d_gene: TRBD1; j_gene: TRBJ2-7; v_gene: TRBV7-2; abundance: NA; CDR3nt: TGTGCCAGCAGCATCGGACAGGGGTCCCACGAGCAGTACTTC; CDR3aa: CASSIGQGSHEQYF